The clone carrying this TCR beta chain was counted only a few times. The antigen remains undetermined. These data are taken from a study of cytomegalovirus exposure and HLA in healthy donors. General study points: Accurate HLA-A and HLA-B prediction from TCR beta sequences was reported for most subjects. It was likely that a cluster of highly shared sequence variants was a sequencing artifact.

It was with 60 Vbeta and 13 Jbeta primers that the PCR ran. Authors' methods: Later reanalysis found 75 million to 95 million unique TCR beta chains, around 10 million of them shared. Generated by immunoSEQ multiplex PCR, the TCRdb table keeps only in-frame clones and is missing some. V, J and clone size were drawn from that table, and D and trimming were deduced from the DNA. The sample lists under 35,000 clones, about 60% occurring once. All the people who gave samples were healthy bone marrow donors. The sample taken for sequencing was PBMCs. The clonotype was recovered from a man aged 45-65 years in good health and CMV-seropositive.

CDR3 DNA sequence: TGTGCCAGCAGCCTCCAAGAGACCCAGTACTTC. It specifies CASSLQETQYF. V and J are TRBV7-9 and TRBJ2-5; D call uncertain. The CDR3 spans 11 residues. Germline CDR1 and CDR2: SEHNR and FQNEAQ (reference sequence). V lost 5 bases and J 1 base, leaving 2 bases between the germline ends.